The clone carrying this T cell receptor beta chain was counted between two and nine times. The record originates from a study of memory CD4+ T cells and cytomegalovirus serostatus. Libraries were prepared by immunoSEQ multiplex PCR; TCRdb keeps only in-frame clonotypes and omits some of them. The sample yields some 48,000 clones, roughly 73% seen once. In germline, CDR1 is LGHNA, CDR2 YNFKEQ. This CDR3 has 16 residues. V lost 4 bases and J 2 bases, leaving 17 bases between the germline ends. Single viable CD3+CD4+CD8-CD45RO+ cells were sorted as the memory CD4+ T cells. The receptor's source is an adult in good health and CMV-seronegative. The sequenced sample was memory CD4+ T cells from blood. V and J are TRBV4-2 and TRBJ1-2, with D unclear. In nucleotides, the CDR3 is TGTGCCAGCAGCCCCCCCCTTCAAGGGCGGAACTATGGCTACACCTTC. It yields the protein CASSPPLQGRNYGYTF.